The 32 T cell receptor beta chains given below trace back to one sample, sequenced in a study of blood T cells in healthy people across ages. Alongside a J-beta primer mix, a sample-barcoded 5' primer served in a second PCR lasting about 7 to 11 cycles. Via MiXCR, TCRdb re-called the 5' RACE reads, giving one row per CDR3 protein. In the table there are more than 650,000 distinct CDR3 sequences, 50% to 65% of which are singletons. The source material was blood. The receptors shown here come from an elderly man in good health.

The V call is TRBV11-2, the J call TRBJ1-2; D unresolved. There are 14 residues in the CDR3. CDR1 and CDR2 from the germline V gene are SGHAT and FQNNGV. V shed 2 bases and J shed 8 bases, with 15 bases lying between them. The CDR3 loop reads CASSLSPGQAGYTF. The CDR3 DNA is TGTGCCAGCAGCTTATCTCCCGGTCAGGCGGGCTACACCTTC.

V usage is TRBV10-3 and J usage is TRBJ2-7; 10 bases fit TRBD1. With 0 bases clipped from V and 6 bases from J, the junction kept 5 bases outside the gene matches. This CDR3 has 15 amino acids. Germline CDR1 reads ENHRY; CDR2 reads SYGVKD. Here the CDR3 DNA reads TGTGCCATCAGTGAGTCGGGGACAGGGGTCGGCGAGCAGTACTTC. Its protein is CAISESGTGVGEQYF.

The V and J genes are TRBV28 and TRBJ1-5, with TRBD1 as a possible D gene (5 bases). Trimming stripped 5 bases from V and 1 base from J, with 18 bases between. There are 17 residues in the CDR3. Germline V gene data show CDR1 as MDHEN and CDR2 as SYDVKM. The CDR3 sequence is CASSAPPRVRSNQPQHF. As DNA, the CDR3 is TGTGCCAGCAGTGCCCCCCCCAGGGTTAGGAGCAATCAGCCCCAGCATTTT. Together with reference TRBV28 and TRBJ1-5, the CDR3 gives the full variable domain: DVKVTQSSRYLVKRTGEKVFLECVQDMDHENMFWYRQDPGLGLRLIYFSYDVKMKEKGDIPEGYSVSREKKERFSLILESASTNQTSMYLCASSAPPRVRSNQPQHFGDGTRLSIL.

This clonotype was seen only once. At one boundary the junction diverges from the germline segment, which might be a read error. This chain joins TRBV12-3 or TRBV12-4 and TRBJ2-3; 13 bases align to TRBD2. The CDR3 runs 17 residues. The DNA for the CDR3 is TGTGCCAACAGTCAACGGACTAGCGGGAGAAACACAGATACGCAGTATTTT. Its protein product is CANSQRTSGRNTDTQYF.

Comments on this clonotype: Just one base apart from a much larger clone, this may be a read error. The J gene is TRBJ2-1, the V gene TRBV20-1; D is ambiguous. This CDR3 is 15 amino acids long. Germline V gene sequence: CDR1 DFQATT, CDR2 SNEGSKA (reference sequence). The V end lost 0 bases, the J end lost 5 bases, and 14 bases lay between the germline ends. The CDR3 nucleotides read TGCAGTGCTAGAGATTGGGCGGTTTCCCACAATGAGCAGTTCTTC. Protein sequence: CSARDWAVSHNEQFF.

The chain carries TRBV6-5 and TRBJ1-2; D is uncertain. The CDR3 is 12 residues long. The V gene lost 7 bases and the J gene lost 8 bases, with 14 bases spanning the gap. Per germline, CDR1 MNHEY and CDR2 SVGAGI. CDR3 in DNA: TGTGCCAGCACCAACGGCGCTCAAGGCTACACCTTC. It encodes CASTNGAQGYTF.

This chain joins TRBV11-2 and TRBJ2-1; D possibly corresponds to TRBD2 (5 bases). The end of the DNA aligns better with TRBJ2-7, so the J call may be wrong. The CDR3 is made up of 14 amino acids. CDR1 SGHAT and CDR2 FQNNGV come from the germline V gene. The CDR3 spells CASSRLLAYNEQYF. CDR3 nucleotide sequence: TGTGCCAGCAGCCGTCTTCTAGCCTACAATGAGCAGTACTTC.

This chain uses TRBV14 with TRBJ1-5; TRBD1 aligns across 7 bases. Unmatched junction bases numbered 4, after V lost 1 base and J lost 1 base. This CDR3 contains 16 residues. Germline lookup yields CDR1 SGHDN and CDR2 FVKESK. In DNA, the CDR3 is TGTGCCAGCAGCCAAGTGACCAGGGGGAGCAATCAGCCCCAGCATTTT. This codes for CASSQVTRGSNQPQHF. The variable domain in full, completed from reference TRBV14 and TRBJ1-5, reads EAGVTQFPSHSVIEKGQTVTLRCDPISGHDNLYWYRRVMGKEIKFLLHFVKESKQDESGMPNNRFLAERTGGTYSTLKVQPAELEDSGVYFCASSQVTRGSNQPQHFGDGTRLSIL.

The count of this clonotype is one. This chain's CDR3 is CSARGLAAQETQYF. CDR3 sequence (DNA): TGCAGTGCTAGAGGGTTGGCGGCCCAAGAGACCCAGTACTTC. This sequence joins TRBV20-1 and TRBJ2-5, with no clear D. CDR3 size: 14 residues. V was pared by 1 base and J by 1 base, with 10 bases between. From germline, CDR1 is DFQATT and CDR2 SNEGSKA (reference sequence).

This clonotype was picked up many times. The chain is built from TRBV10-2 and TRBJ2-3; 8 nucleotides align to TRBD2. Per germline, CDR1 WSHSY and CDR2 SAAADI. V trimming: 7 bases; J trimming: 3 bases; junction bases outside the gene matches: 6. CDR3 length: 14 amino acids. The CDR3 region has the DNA TGCGCCAGCACTACGGGAGGGCAAACAGATACGCAGTATTTT. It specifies CASTTGGQTDTQYF.

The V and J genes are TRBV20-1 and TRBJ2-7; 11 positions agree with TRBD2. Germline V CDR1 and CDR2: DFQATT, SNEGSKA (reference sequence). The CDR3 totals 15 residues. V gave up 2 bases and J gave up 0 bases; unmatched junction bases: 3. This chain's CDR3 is CSARPSGRSSYEQYF. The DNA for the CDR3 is TGCAGTGCTAGACCTAGCGGGAGGTCCTCCTACGAGCAGTACTTC.

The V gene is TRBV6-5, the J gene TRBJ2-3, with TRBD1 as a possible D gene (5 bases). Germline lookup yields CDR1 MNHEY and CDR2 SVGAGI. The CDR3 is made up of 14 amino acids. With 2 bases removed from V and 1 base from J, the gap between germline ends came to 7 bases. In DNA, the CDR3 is TGTGCCAGCAGTTACGGGGCTCGCACAGATACGCAGTATTTT. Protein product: CASSYGARTDTQYF.

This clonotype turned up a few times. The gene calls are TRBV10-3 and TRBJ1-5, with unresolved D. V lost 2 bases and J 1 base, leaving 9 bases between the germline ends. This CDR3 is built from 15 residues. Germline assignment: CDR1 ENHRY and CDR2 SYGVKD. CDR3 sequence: CAISEGQASNQPQHF. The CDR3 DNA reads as TGTGCCATCAGTGAGGGGCAGGCGAGCAATCAGCCCCAGCATTTT.

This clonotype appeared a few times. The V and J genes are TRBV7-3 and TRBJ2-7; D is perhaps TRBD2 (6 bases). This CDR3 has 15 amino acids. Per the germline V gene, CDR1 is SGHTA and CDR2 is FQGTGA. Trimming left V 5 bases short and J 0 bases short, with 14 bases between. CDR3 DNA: TGTGCCAGCAGCGCCGGGACTTTAAGCTCCTACGAGCAGTACTTC. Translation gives CASSAGTLSSYEQYF.

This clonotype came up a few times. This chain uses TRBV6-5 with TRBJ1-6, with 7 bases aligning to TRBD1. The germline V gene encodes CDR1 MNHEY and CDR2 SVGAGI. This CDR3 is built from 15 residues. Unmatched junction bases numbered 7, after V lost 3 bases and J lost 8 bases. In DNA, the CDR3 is TGTGCCAGCAGTTATCAGGGGGGACGGGATTCACCCCTCCACTTT. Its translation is CASSYQGGRDSPLHF.

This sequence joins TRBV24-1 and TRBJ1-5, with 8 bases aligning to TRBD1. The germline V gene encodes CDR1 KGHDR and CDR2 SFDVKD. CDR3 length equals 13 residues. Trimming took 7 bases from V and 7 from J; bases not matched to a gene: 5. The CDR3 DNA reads TGTGCCACCAGCCGAGGGGACAGGCAGCCCCAGCATTTT. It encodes CATSRGDRQPQHF.

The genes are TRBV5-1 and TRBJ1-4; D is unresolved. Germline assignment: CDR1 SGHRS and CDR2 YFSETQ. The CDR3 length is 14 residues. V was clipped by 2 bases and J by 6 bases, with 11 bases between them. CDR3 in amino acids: CASSLDWRDEKLFF. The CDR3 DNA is TGCGCCAGCAGCTTAGATTGGCGGGATGAAAAACTGTTTTTT.

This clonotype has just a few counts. This chain's CDR3 is CASSTRPGTGYYNEQFF. DNA for the CDR3: TGTGCCAGTAGCACACGACCCGGGACAGGGTACTACAATGAGCAGTTCTTC. This chain links TRBV19 with TRBJ2-1; 9 bases align to TRBD1. The trim removed 6 bases at V and 3 bases at J, leaving 12 bases unmatched. This CDR3 has 17 residues. The germline V gene has CDR1 LNHDA and CDR2 SQIVND (reference sequence).

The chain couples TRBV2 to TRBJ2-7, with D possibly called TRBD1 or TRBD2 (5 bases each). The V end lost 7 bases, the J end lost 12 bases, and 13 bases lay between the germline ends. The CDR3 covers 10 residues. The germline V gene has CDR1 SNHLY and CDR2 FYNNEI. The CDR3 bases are TGTGCCAGCAACCAGGGAGTACGGTACTTC. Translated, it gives CASNQGVRYF.

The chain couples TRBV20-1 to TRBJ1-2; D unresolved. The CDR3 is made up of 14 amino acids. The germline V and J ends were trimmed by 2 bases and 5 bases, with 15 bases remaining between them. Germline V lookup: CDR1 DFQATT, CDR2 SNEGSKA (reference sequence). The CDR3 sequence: CSARPREGSYGYTF. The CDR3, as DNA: TGCAGTGCTAGACCTCGGGAGGGCTCGTATGGCTACACCTTC.

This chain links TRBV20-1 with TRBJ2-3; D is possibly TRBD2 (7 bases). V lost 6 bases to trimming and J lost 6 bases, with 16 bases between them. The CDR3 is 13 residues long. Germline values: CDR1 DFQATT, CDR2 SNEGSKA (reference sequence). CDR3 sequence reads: CSADRGADDTQYF. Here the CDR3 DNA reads TGCAGTGCCGACCGGGGGGCAGACGATACGCAGTATTTT.

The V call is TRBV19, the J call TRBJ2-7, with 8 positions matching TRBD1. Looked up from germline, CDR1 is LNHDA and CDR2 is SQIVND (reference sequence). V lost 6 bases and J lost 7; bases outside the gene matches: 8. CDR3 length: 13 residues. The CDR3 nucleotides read TGTGCCAGTAGGCCGACAGGGGCTGGTGAGCAGTACTTC. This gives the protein CASRPTGAGEQYF.

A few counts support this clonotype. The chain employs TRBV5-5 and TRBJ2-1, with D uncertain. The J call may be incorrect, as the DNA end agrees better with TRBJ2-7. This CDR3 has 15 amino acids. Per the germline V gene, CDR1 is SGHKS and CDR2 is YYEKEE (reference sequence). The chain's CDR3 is CASSLGYYSYNEQYF. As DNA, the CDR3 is TGTGCCAGCAGCTTGGGCTACTACTCCTACAATGAGCAGTACTTC.

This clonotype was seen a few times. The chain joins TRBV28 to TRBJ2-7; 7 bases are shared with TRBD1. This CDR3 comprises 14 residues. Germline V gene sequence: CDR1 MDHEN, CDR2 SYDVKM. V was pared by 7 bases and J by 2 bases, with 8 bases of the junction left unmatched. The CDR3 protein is CASTTSGGPYEQYF. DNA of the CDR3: TGTGCCAGCACCACCTCAGGGGGACCCTACGAGCAGTACTTC.

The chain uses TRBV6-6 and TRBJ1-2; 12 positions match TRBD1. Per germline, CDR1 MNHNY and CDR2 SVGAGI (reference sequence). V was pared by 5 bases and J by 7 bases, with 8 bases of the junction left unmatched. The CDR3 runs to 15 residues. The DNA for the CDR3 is TGTGCCAGCAGTGAGCCGGGACAGGGGGCGGGTGGCTACACCTTC. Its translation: CASSEPGQGAGGYTF.

CDR3: CASSSPGTSGRLYNEQFF. The CDR3 bases are TGTGCCAGCAGCTCGCCCGGGACTAGCGGGAGGTTGTACAATGAGCAGTTCTTC. The chain has TRBV7-2 and TRBJ2-1; the match to TRBD2 covers 15 bases. CDR3 length equals 18 residues. Germline-derived CDR1 and CDR2 are SGHTA and FQGNSA. Trimming took 4 bases from V and 4 from J; bases not matched to a gene: 8.

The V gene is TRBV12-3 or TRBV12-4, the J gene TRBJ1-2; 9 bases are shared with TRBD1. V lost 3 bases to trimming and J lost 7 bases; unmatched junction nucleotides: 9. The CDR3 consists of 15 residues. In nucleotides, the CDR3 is TGTGCCAGCAGTTTCTCGGGACAGGGAGTGGGTGGCTACACCTTC. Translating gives CASSFSGQGVGGYTF.

The CDR3 DNA reads TGTGCCAGCAGCCGGAATGACAGGGGGAGCTCAGATACGCAGTATTTT. It codes for CASSRNDRGSSDTQYF. V and J are TRBV7-9 and TRBJ2-3, with 9 bases matching TRBD1. J was trimmed by 4 bases and V by 5 bases; bases with no gene match: 10. The CDR3 length is 16 residues. The V gene's germline CDR1 is SEHNR and CDR2 FQNEAQ (reference sequence).

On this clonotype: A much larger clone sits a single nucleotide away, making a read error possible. DNA of the CDR3: TGCAGCGAGGGGGGCACAGATACGCAGTATTTT. It codes for CSEGGTDTQYF. V and J are TRBV20-1 and TRBJ2-3, with a weak D call TRBD1 (6 bases). The CDR3 consists of 11 residues. Germline assignment: CDR1 DFQATT and CDR2 SNEGSKA (reference sequence).

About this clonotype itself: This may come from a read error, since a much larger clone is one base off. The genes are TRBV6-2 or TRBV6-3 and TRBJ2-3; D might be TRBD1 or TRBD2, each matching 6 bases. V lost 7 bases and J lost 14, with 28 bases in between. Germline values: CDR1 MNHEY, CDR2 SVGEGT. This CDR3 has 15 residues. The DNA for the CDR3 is TGTGCCAGCACCAACCCAGGAGGGGGACACAGAGACGCGTATTTT. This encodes CASTNPGGGHRDAYF.

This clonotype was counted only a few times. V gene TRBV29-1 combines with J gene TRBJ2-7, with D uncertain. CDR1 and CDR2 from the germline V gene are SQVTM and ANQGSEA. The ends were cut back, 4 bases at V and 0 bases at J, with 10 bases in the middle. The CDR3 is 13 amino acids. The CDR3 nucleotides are TGCAGCGTTGGTGGGCGCCTCTCCTACGAGCAGTACTTC. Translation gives CSVGGRLSYEQYF.

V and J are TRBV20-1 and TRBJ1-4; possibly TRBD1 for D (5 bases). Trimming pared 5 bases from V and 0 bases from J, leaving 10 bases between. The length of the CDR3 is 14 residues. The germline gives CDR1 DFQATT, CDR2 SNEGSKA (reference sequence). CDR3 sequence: CSAAQDSTNEKLFF. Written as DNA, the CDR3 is TGCAGTGCTGCACAGGACTCAACTAATGAAAAACTGTTTTTT.